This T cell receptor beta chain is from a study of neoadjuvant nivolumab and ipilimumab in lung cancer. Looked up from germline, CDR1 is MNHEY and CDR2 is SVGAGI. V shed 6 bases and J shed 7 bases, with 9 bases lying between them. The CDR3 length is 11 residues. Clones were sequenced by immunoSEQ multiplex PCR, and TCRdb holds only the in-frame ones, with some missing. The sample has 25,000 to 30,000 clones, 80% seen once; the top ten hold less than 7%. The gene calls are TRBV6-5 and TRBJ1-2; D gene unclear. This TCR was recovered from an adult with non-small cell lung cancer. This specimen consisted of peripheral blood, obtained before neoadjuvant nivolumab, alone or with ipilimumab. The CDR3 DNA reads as TGTGCCAGCAGCGAAGGGTTTGGCTACACCTTC. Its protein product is CASSEGFGYTF.